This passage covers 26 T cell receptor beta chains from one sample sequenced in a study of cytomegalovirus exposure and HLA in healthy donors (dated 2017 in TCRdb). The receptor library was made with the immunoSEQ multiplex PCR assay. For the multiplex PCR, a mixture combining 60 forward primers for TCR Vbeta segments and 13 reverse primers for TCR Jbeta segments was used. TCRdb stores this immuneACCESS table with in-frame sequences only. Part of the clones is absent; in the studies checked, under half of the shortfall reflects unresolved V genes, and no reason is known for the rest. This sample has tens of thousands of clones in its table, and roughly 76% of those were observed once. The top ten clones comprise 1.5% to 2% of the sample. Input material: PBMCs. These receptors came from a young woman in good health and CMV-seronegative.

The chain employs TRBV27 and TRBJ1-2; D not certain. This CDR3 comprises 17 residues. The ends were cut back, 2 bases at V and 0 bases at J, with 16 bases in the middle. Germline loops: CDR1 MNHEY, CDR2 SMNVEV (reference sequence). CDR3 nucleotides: TGTGCCAGCAGTTTAATGTGGCAAAGTGGAGCTAACTATGGCTACACCTTC. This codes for CASSLMWQSGANYGYTF.

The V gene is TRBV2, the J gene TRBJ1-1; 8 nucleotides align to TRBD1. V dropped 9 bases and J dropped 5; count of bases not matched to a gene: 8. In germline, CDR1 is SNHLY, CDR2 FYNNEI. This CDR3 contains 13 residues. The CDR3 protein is CASTTGDGTEAFF. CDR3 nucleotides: TGTGCCAGTACGACAGGGGACGGAACTGAAGCTTTCTTT.

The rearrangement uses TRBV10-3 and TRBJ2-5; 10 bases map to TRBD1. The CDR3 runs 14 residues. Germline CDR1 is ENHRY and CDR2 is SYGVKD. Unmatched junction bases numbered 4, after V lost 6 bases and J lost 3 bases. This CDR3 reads CAIRPGTGEETQYF. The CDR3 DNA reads TGTGCCATCAGGCCGGGGACAGGGGAAGAGACCCAGTACTTC.

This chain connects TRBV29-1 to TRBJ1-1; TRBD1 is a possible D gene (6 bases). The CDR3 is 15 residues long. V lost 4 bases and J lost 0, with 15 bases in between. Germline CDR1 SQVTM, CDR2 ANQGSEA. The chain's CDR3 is CSVAGGWGMNTEAFF. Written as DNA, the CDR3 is TGCAGCGTTGCGGGGGGCTGGGGGATGAACACTGAAGCTTTCTTT.

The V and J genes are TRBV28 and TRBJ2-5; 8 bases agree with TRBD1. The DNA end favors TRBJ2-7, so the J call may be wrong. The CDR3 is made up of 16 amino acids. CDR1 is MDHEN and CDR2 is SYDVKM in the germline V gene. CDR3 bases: TGTGCCAGCAGTGGGACAGGTGTAAGCGAGCGTTACGAGCAGTACTTC. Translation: CASSGTGVSERYEQYF.

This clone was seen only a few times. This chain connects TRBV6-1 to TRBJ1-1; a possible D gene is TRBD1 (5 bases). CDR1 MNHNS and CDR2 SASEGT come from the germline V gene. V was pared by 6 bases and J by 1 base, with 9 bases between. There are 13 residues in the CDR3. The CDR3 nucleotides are TGTGCCAGCAGGGGAGGGGCGAACACTGAAGCTTTCTTT. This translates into CASRGGANTEAFF.

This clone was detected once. CDR3 sequence reads: CASSSDRVGQPQHF. CDR3 bases: TGTGCCAGCAGTTCCGACAGGGTCGGCCAGCCCCAGCATTTT. The V gene is TRBV28, the J gene TRBJ1-5; 7 positions agree with TRBD1. The CDR3 runs to 14 residues. Germline loops: CDR1 MDHEN, CDR2 SYDVKM. V was clipped by 4 bases and J by 7 bases; unmatched bases: 7.

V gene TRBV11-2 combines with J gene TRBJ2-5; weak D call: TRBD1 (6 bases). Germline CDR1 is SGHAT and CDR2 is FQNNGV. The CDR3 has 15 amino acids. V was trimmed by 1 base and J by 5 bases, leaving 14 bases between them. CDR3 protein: CASSLGSARGETQYF. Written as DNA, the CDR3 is TGTGCCAGCAGCTTAGGATCCGCGAGGGGGGAGACCCAGTACTTC.

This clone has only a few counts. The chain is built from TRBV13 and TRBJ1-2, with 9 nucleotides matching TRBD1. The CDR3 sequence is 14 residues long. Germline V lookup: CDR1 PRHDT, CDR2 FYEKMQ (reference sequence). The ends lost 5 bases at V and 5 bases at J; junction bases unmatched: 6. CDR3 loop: CASSIGQGNYGYTF. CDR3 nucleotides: TGTGCCAGCAGCATTGGACAGGGGAATTATGGCTACACCTTC.

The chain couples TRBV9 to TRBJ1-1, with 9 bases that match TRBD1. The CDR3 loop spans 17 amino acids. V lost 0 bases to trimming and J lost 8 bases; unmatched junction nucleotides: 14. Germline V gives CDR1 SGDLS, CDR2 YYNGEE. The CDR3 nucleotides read TGTGCCAGCAGCGTAGGGGCCGGGACAGGGATCTTTGAGGAAGCTTTCTTT. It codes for CASSVGAGTGIFEEAFF. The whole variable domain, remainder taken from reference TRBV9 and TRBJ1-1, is DSGVTQTPKHLITATGQRVTLRCSPRSGDLSVYWYQQSLDQGLQFLIQYYNGEERAKGNILERFSAQQFPDLHSELNLSSLELGDSALYFCASSVGAGTGIFEEAFFGQGTRLTVV.

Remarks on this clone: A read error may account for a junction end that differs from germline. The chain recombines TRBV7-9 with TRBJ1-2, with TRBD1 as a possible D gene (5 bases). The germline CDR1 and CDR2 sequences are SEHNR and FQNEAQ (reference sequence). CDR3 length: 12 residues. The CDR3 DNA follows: TGTTCCAGCAGCTTCAGTCAGGGTGGCTACACCTTC. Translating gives CSSSFSQGGYTF. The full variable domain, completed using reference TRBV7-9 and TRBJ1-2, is DTGVSQNPRHKITKRGQNVTFRCDPISEHNRLYWYRQTLGQGPEFLTYFQNEAQLEKSRLLSDRFSAERPKGSFSTLEIQRTEQGDSAMYLCSSSFSQGGYTFGSGTRLTVV.

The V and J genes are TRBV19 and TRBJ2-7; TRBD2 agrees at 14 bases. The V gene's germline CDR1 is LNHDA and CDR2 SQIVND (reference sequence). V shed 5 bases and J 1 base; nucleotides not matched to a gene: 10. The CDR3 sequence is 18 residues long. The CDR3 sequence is CASSRKGTSGSTSYEQYF. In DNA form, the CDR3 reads TGTGCCAGTAGTCGGAAAGGGACTAGCGGGAGTACGTCCTACGAGCAGTACTTC.

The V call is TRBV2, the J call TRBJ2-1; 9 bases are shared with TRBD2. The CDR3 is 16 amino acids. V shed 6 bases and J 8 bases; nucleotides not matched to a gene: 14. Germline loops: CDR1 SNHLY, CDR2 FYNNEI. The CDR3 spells CASSGLGLAKRDEQFF. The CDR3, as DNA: TGTGCCAGCAGCGGACTGGGACTAGCTAAAAGAGATGAGCAGTTCTTC.

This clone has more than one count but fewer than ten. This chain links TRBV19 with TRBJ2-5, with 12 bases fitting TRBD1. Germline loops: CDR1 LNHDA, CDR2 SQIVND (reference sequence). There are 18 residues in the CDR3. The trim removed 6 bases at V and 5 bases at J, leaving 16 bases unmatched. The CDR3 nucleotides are TGTGCCAGTAGCAGAGTCCCGGGACAGGGGGCGGGTTGGGAGACCCAGTACTTC. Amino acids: CASSRVPGQGAGWETQYF. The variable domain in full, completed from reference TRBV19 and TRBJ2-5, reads DGGITQSPKYLFRKEGQNVTLSCEQNLNHDAMYWYRQDPGQGLRLIYYSQIVNDFQKGDIAEGYSVSREKKESFPLTVTSAQKNPTAFYLCASSRVPGQGAGWETQYFGPGTRLLVL.

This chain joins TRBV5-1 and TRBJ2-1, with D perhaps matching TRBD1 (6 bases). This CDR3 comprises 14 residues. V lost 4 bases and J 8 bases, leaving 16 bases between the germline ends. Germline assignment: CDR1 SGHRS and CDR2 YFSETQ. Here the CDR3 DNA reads TGCGCCAGCAGCGAGGGACATCCAGCCGATGAGCAGTTCTTC. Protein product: CASSEGHPADEQFF.

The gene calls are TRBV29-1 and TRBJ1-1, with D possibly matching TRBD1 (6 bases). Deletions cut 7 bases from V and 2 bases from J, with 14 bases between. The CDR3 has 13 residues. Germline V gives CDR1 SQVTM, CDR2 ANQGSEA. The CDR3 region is CSAGGGGNTEAFF. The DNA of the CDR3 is TGCAGCGCCGGAGGGGGGGGCAACACTGAAGCTTTCTTT.

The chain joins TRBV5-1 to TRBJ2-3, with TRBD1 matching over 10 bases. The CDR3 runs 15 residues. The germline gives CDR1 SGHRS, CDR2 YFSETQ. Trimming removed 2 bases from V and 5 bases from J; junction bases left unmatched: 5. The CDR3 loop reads CASSFGQGGQDTQYF. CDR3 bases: TGCGCCAGCAGCTTCGGACAGGGGGGTCAAGATACGCAGTATTTT.

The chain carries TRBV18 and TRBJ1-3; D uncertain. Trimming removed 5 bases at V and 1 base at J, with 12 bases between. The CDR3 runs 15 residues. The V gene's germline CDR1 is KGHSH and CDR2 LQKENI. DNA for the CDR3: TGTGCCAGCTCAATAAAGGAGATTTCTGGAAACACCATATATTTT. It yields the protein CASSIKEISGNTIYF.

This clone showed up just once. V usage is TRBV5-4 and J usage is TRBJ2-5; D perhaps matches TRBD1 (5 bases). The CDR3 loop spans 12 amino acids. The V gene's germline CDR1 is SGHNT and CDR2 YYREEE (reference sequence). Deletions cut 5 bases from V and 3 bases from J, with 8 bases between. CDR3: CASRATEETQYF. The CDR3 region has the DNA TGTGCCAGCAGAGCGACAGAAGAGACCCAGTACTTC.

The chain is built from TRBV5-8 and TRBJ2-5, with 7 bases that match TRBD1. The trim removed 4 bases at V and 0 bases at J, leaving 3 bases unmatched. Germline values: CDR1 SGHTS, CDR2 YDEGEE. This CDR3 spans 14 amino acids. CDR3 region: CASSAGTDQETQYF. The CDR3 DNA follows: TGTGCCAGCAGCGCAGGGACAGACCAAGAGACCCAGTACTTC.

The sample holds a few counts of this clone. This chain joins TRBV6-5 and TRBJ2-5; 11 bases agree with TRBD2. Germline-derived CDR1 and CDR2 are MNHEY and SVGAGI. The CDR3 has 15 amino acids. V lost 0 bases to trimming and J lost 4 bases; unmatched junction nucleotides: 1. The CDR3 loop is CASSYSGLAGETQYF. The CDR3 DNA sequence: TGTGCCAGCAGTTACTCCGGACTAGCGGGAGAGACCCAGTACTTC.

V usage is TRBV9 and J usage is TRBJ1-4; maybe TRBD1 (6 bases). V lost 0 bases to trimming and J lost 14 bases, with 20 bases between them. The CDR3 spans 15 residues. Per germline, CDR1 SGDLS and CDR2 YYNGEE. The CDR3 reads CASSVDSNLGTGLFF. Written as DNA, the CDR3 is TGTGCCAGCAGCGTAGACTCCAACCTCGGAACAGGGCTGTTTTTT.

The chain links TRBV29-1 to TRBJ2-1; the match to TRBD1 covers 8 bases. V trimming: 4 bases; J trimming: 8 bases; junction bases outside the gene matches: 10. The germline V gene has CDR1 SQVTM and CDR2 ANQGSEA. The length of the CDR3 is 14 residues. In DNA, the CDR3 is TGCAGCGTTGTGAGGACAGGGATTATGGATGAGCAGTTCTTC. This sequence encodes CSVVRTGIMDEQFF.

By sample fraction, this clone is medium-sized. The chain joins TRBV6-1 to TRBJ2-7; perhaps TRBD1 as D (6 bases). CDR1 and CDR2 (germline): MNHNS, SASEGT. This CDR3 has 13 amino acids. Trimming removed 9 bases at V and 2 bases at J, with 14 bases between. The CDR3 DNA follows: TGTGCCAGTGGGACATCGGAGGCCTACGAGCAGTACTTC. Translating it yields CASGTSEAYEQYF.

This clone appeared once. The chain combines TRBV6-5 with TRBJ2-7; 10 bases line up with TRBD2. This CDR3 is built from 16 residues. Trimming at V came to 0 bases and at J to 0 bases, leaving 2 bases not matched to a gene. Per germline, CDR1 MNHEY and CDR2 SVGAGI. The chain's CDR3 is CASSYSPSGSSYEQYF. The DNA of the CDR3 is TGTGCCAGCAGTTACTCGCCTAGCGGGAGCTCCTACGAGCAGTACTTC.

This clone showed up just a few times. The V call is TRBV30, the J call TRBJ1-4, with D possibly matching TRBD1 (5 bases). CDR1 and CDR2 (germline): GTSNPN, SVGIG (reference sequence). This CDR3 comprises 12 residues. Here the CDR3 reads CAVQGQVEKLFF. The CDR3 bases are TGTGCTGTTCAGGGTCAGGTTGAAAAACTGTTTTTT.